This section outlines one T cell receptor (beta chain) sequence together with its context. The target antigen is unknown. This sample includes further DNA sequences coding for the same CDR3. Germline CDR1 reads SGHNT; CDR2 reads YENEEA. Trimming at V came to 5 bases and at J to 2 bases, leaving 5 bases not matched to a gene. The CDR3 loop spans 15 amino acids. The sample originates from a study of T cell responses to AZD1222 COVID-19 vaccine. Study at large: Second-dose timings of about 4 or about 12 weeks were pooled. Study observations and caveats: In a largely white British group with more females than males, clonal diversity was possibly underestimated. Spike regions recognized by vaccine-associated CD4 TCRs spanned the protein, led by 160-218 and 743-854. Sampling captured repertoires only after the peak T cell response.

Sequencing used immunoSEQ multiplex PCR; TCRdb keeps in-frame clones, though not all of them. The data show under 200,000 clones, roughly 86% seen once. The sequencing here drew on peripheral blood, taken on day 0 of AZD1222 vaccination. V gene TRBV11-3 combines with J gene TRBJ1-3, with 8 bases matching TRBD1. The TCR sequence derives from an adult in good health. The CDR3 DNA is TGTGCCAGCAGCCCAGGACAGGGCCCTGGAAACACCATATATTTT. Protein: CASSPGQGPGNTIYF.